This T cell receptor beta chain was retrieved from a study of T cell responses to AZD1222 COVID-19 vaccine. Looking at the study overall: Timing groups of about 4 and about 12 weeks for second doses were pooled.

TCRdb's copy holds only in-frame clones and misses some; the assay was immunoSEQ multiplex PCR. In the table there are roughly 62,000 clones, more than 70% of which are singletons. This CDR3 is built from 13 residues. V shed 5 bases and J 9 bases; nucleotides not matched to a gene: 6. Germline V gene sequence: CDR1 SGHAT, CDR2 FQNNGV. Study results and limitations: Only a handful of individuals given AZD1222 were seropositive at baseline. Clonal diversity was possibly underestimated; the donors were predominantly white British and more often female. There were vaccine-associated CD4 TCRs across spike, dominant at 160-218 and 743-854.

Note on this clone: Its antigen is currently unknown.

The sample consisted of peripheral blood, taken on day 0 of AZD1222 vaccination. V usage is TRBV11-2 and J usage is TRBJ2-1, with 8 bases identical to TRBD1. The clonotype comes from an adult in good health. The CDR3 nucleotides read TGTGCCAGCAGCCAGGGACAGGCTGGTGAGCAGTTCTTC. It encodes CASSQGQAGEQFF. Together with reference TRBV11-2 and TRBJ2-1, the CDR3 gives the full variable domain: EAGVAQSPRYKIIEKRQSVAFWCNPISGHATLYWYQQILGQGPKLLIQFQNNGVVDDSQLPKDRFSAERLKGVDSTLKIQPAKLEDSAVYLCASSQGQAGEQFFGPGTRLTVL.